The sequence of this TCR beta chain was determined in a study of CD8+ T cells in alopecia areata. As for the study in general: Twice a day, 5 to 10 mg of oral tofacitinib was administered to treated patients.

cDNA serving as the sequencing template came from extracted, reverse transcribed RNA. Method: immunoSEQ multiplex PCR; TCRdb's copy keeps in-frame clones and lacks some. The sample shows around 150,000 clones, approximately 57% of them seen only once. The junction had 3 bases not matched to a gene; V was cut back by 4 bases and J by 4 bases. Germline values: CDR1 SQVTM, CDR2 ANQGSEA. The CDR3 totals 12 residues. Treatment of the sample: oral pan-JAK inhibitor, 5-10 mg twice daily. This sequence joins TRBV29-1 and TRBJ2-7, with 8 bases identical to TRBD1. The source material was CD4+ T cells sorted from blood, sampled at week 24, from a patient treated with tofacitinib. The sequence came from a human donor with alopecia areata. CDR3 loop: CSVAGGRYEQYF. The CDR3, as DNA: TGCAGCGTTGCAGGGGGCAGATACGAGCAGTACTTC.